This T cell receptor (beta chain) was obtained from a study of blood T cell repertoires in COVID-19. Generated by immunoSEQ multiplex PCR, the TCRdb table keeps only in-frame clones and is missing some. The top ten clones hold 7% to 8% of a sample with over 80,000 clones, roughly 87% of them seen once. The sample was peripheral blood. This TCR derives from a man between 65 and 85 years old with acute or convalescent COVID-19.

CDR3 nucleotides: TGTGCCAGCAGCTCAACCGTGGACAGAAGCTCTTATGGCTACACCTTC. It specifies CASSSTVDRSSYGYTF. The chain employs TRBV6-2 or TRBV6-3 and TRBJ1-2, with TRBD1 as a possible D gene (6 bases). There are 16 residues in the CDR3. V was pared by 6 bases and J by 5 bases, with 22 bases between. Germline CDR1 MNHEY, CDR2 SVGEGT.